This note documents a single T cell receptor beta chain sequence. Its antigen is currently unknown. This specimen includes other DNA sequences encoding the same CDR3. This specimen belongs to a study of OX40 agonist ivuxolimab in advanced cancers. Study-wide context: The patients' treatment was ivuxolimab, an agonistic anti-OX40 (CD134) antibody.

Baseline, cycle 4 day 1, and cycle 7 day 1 were the blood sampling points. The table came from immunoSEQ multiplex PCR; TCRdb's copy has only in-frame clones and leaves some out. The table includes some 46,000 clones, approximately 80% detected once. Trimming stripped 7 bases from V and 0 bases from J, with 10 bases between. The CDR3 totals 14 residues. Looked up from germline, CDR1 is MNHNS and CDR2 is SASEGT. Findings and caveats of the study: It was also the case that some nonresponders had low normalized T-cell clonal expansion. More expanded clones were found, on average, in CD8+ than in CD4+ T cells.

This receptor was taken from an adult with an advanced solid tumor such as melanoma, head and neck, liver or kidney cancer. The chain is built from TRBV6-1 and TRBJ1-5; a possible D gene is TRBD1 (6 bases). The input for sequencing was CD4+ or CD8+ T cells sorted from blood, taken in a trial of the OX40 agonist ivuxolimab. CDR3 nucleotides: TGTGCCAGCAACCCGACAGGTAGCAATCAGCCCCAGCATTTT. Its translation is CASNPTGSNQPQHF.